The rows below give T cell receptor beta chains drawn from one sample of a study of regulatory T cells in long-lasting Graves disease. TCRdb re-called the multiplex PCR reads through MiXCR, storing one row per CDR3 protein. The sample lists around 400,000 distinct CDR3 sequences, roughly a fifth occurring once. Sequencing used peripheral blood mononuclear cells (PBMCs), obtained when the disease was refractory, from a patient treated with antithyroid drugs. Receptors originate from a female donor with Graves disease. CDR3s include the opening cysteine and the closing phenylalanine or tryptophan. Each record gives: V gene, J gene, clone size, CDR3 length, D gene, CDR3 DNA, CDR3 protein. D genes are given only for firm matches. Size is omitted from some rows. Given values are once, few, many or a class for expanded clones.

v_gene: TRBV28; j_gene: TRBJ2-1; abundance: -; len: 13; d_gene: -; CDR3nt: TGTGCCAGCAGTTTAGTGCGGAACAATGAGCAGTTCTTC; CDR3aa: CASSLVRNNEQFF
v_gene: TRBV12-3/TRBV12-4; j_gene: TRBJ1-5; abundance: many; len: 15; d_gene: -; CDR3nt: TGTGCCAGCAGTTTGGAGGCAGGAAGGGGTCAGCCCCAGCATTTT; CDR3aa: CASSLEAGRGQPQHF
v_gene: TRBV19; j_gene: TRBJ2-7; abundance: -; len: 14; d_gene: -; CDR3nt: TGTGCCAGTAGTATCGAGGCAGCCTCCTACGAGCAGTACTTC; CDR3aa: CASSIEAASYEQYF
v_gene: TRBV20-1; j_gene: TRBJ2-7; abundance: many; len: 14; d_gene: TRBD2; CDR3nt: TGCAGTGCACCAATCCTAGCGGGAGTGTACGAGCAGTACTTC; CDR3aa: CSAPILAGVYEQYF
v_gene: TRBV11-2; j_gene: TRBJ2-2; abundance: few; len: 15; d_gene: TRBD1; CDR3nt: TGTGCCAGCACCAGACAGGGGGCGGGGACCGGGGAGCTGTTTTTT; CDR3aa: CASTRQGAGTGELFF
v_gene: TRBV2; j_gene: TRBJ2-7; abundance: many; len: 13; d_gene: -; CDR3nt: TGTGCCAGTACTCAAGGGGTCCGGGACGAGCAGTACTTC; CDR3aa: CASTQGVRDEQYF
v_gene: TRBV5-1; j_gene: TRBJ2-7; abundance: many; len: 14; d_gene: -; CDR3nt: TGCGCCAGCAGCTCGAACAGTCCGGTCTACGAGCAGTACTTC; CDR3aa: CASSSNSPVYEQYF
v_gene: TRBV5-1; j_gene: TRBJ2-2; abundance: many; len: 16; d_gene: -; CDR3nt: TGCGCCAGCAGCTTGTTCCAGTTCGAGGACTTCAGGGAGCTGTTTTTT; CDR3aa: CASSLFQFEDFRELFF
v_gene: TRBV6-1; j_gene: TRBJ2-7; abundance: many; len: 15; d_gene: TRBD2; CDR3nt: TGTGCCAGCAGTGCCGGACTAGTGGGAGCCCACGAGCAGTACTTC; CDR3aa: CASSAGLVGAHEQYF
v_gene: TRBV28; j_gene: TRBJ2-7; abundance: many; len: 13; d_gene: -; CDR3nt: TGTGCCAGCAGTCTTAGGGGGATGTACGAGCAGTACTTC; CDR3aa: CASSLRGMYEQYF
v_gene: TRBV20-1; j_gene: TRBJ1-1; abundance: -; len: 14; d_gene: -; CDR3nt: TGCAGTGCTAGAGAAGGGACGATGAACACTGAAGCTTTCTTT; CDR3aa: CSAREGTMNTEAFF
v_gene: TRBV5-1; j_gene: TRBJ2-6; abundance: few; len: 18; d_gene: -; CDR3nt: TGCGCCAGCAGCTTGTTAGGGGCCGGATCCTCTGGGGCCAACGTCCTGACTTTC; CDR3aa: CASSLLGAGSSGANVLTF
v_gene: TRBV19; j_gene: TRBJ2-7; abundance: -; len: 16; d_gene: -; CDR3nt: TGTGCCAGTAGTCCGTCCCCGTTTTCAAGCTCCTACGAGCAGTACTTC; CDR3aa: CASSPSPFSSSYEQYF